One and the same sample provided the 26 T cell receptor beta chains below, sequenced in a study of a mutant IDH1 vaccine in newly diagnosed glioma. Time point noted: week 47, end of study. Mutant IDH1 20-mer peptide, at 300 ug, made up each vaccine dose, with topical imiquimod. The antigens of these receptors remain unknown. The assay was immunoSEQ multiplex PCR, and TCRdb's table has in-frame clones only and misses some. The repertoire holds about 94,000 clones, nearly 90% seen once, with around 0.77% in the top ten. Sequences were derived from PBMCs, sampled from a glioma patient whose treatment included an IDH1 peptide vaccine. These receptors all come from a woman in her forties or fifties with glioma.

The gene calls are TRBV11-2 and TRBJ1-4, with no clear D. V lost 6 bases, J lost 8 bases, and 10 bases lay in between. Germline-derived CDR1 and CDR2 are SGHAT and FQNNGV. The CDR3 consists of 12 residues. CDR3 residues: CASSPLGEKLFF. The CDR3 nucleotides are TGTGCCAGCAGTCCCTTGGGGGAAAAACTGTTTTTT.

The V and J genes are TRBV7-9 and TRBJ2-1; 9 nucleotides line up with TRBD1. Germline V gene data show CDR1 as SEHNR and CDR2 as FQNEAQ (reference sequence). After removal of 5 bases from V and 5 bases from J, the junction contained 7 bases not matched to a gene. CDR3 length equals 15 residues. The DNA for the CDR3 is TGTGCCAGCAGCCAGACAGGGGGTCCACACAATGAGCAGTTCTTC. Translation gives CASSQTGGPHNEQFF.

The V gene is TRBV5-5, the J gene TRBJ1-1; D not certain. From germline, CDR1 is SGHKS and CDR2 YYEKEE (reference sequence). This CDR3 has 15 residues. The V gene lost 4 bases and the J gene lost 4 bases, with 17 bases spanning the gap. CDR3 coding DNA: TGTGCCAGCAGCGACCCCTGGGCGGAACCCACTGAAGCTTTCTTT. Translating it yields CASSDPWAEPTEAFF.

The chain links TRBV18 to TRBJ1-2, with 10 bases fitting TRBD1. Germline CDR1 reads KGHSH; CDR2 reads LQKENI. The CDR3 sequence is 14 residues long. Trimming removed 8 bases from V and 4 bases from J; junction bases left unmatched: 7. CDR3 amino acids: CASAPGQGPYGYTF. The DNA for the CDR3 is TGTGCCAGCGCTCCGGGACAGGGGCCCTATGGCTACACCTTC.

The V and J genes are TRBV4-1 and TRBJ2-7; 7 bases agree with TRBD2. V dropped 2 bases and J dropped 4; count of bases not matched to a gene: 8. CDR1 and CDR2 (germline): MGHRA, YSYEKL. This CDR3 has 15 residues. The CDR3 nucleotides are TGCGCCAGCAGCCAACAGCCCGGGAGGAGGTACGAGCAGTACTTC. It yields the protein CASSQQPGRRYEQYF.

The chain combines TRBV28 with TRBJ1-4; TRBD1 matches 8 bases. Germline CDR1 is MDHEN and CDR2 is SYDVKM. Trimming took 5 bases from V and 8 from J; bases not matched to a gene: 7. CDR3 length equals 14 residues. DNA of the CDR3: TGTGCCAGCAGTCCAGGGGGCGAAGGGGAAAAACTGTTTTTT. Translating gives CASSPGGEGEKLFF.

The CDR3 DNA is TGTGCCAGCAGTTCCATTAGCGGGAGAAGCAATGAGCAGTTCTTC. Residues: CASSSISGRSNEQFF. The chain joins TRBV27 to TRBJ2-1; 9 nucleotides line up with TRBD2. The CDR3 length is 15 residues. The germline V gene has CDR1 MNHEY and CDR2 SMNVEV (reference sequence). J lost 6 bases, V lost 4 bases, and 7 bases had no gene match.

This chain connects TRBV10-1 to TRBJ2-7, with D maybe TRBD2 (6 bases). Trimming left V 2 bases short and J 5 bases short, with 19 bases between. Germline loops: CDR1 WNHNN, CDR2 SYGVQD (reference sequence). The CDR3 has 16 residues. The DNA for the CDR3 is TGCGCCAGCAGTGAGATCCCGCGGGGTTCGAAGAACGAGCAGTACTTC. It encodes CASSEIPRGSKNEQYF.

The chain is built from TRBV6-1 and TRBJ1-1; weak D call: TRBD1 (5 bases). The V gene's germline CDR1 is MNHNS and CDR2 SASEGT. This CDR3 region has 13 residues. Trimming pared 3 bases from V and 2 bases from J, leaving 7 bases between. The CDR3 coding sequence is TGTGCCAGCAGTGACAGGGTCAACACTGAAGCTTTCTTT. This translates into CASSDRVNTEAFF.

J is TRBJ2-7 and V is TRBV11-2; 10 positions match TRBD2. CDR1 is SGHAT and CDR2 is FQNNGV in the germline V gene. The CDR3 spans 15 residues. Trimming cost V 5 bases and J 4 bases; bases outside gene matches: 8. The CDR3 protein is CASSALSGRFYEQYF. As DNA, the CDR3 is TGTGCCAGCAGCGCGCTTAGCGGGAGGTTTTACGAGCAGTACTTC.

This clone was observed a single time. J is TRBJ1-1 and V is TRBV19; no clear D. The CDR3 runs 16 residues. Germline CDR1 LNHDA, CDR2 SQIVND (reference sequence). The germline V and J ends were trimmed by 5 bases and 0 bases, with 16 bases remaining between them. The CDR3 loop is CASSAKFGSMNTEAFF. CDR3 in DNA: TGTGCCAGTAGTGCCAAATTCGGGAGTATGAACACTGAAGCTTTCTTT. The full variable domain, in which reference TRBV19 and TRBJ1-1 provide the parts outside the CDR3, is DGGITQSPKYLFRKEGQNVTLSCEQNLNHDAMYWYRQDPGQGLRLIYYSQIVNDFQKGDIAEGYSVSREKKESFPLTVTSAQKNPTAFYLCASSAKFGSMNTEAFFGQGTRLTVV.

The genes are TRBV28 and TRBJ1-4, with 8 bases that match TRBD1. The V gene end was trimmed by 7 bases and the J gene end by 6 bases; junction bases not matched to a gene: 13. The CDR3 runs to 16 residues. Germline V lookup: CDR1 MDHEN, CDR2 SYDVKM. The CDR3 DNA is TGTGCCAGCACCTCTCTCGGACAGGGCCGGGATGAAAAACTGTTTTTT. This codes for CASTSLGQGRDEKLFF.

The genes are TRBV7-6 and TRBJ2-7; 11 bases are shared with TRBD1. The CDR3 length is 15 residues. V was clipped by 4 bases and J by 1 base; unmatched bases: 3. Germline V gives CDR1 SGHVS, CDR2 FNYEAQ. The CDR3 region has the DNA TGTGCCAGCAGCTCAGGACAGGGGGCTTCCTACGAGCAGTACTTC. Translation gives CASSSGQGASYEQYF.

The V and J genes are TRBV6-6 and TRBJ1-4; D gene ambiguous. Per the germline V gene, CDR1 is MNHNY and CDR2 is SVGAGI (reference sequence). This CDR3 contains 16 residues. V dropped 2 bases and J dropped 8 bases, with 18 bases sitting between them. The CDR3 reads CASSYLSGSLKEKLFF. The CDR3, as DNA: TGTGCCAGCAGTTACCTTTCGGGCAGCCTCAAAGAAAAACTGTTTTTT.

This clone was recorded only once. CDR3 in amino acids: CASSLGQGYTEAFF. The CDR3 nucleotides read TGTGCCAGCAGCTTGGGACAGGGATACACTGAAGCTTTCTTT. This chain connects TRBV5-4 to TRBJ1-1, with 7 bases matching TRBD1. The CDR3 is 14 residues long. Per the germline V gene, CDR1 is SGHNT and CDR2 is YYREEE (reference sequence). V lost 0 bases, J lost 3 bases, and 2 bases stayed unmatched. The whole variable domain, remainder taken from reference TRBV5-4 and TRBJ1-1, is ETGVTQSPTHLIKTRGQQVTLRCSSQSGHNTVSWYQQALGQGPQFIFQYYREEENGRGNFPPRFSGLQFPNYSSELNVNALELDDSALYLCASSLGQGYTEAFFGQGTRLTVV.

This chain uses TRBV7-3 with TRBJ2-1, with D maybe TRBD2 (5 bases). The ends were cut back, 3 bases at V and 5 bases at J, with 23 bases in the middle. The CDR3 spans 18 residues. CDR1 SGHTA and CDR2 FQGTGA come from the germline V gene. The CDR3 here is CASSFGPPLDGLDNEQFF. The CDR3 bases are TGTGCCAGCAGCTTTGGCCCGCCACTGGACGGACTCGACAATGAGCAGTTCTTC.

The rearrangement uses TRBV7-8 and TRBJ1-5; D not resolved. Between the trimmed V and J ends, which lost 3 bases and 1 base, there was a span of 13 bases. The length of the CDR3 is 16 residues. Germline assignment: CDR1 SGHVS and CDR2 FQNEAQ. CDR3 in DNA: TGTGCCAGCAGCTTCTCTGCTGTGGGAAGCAATCAGCCCCAGCATTTT. Amino acids: CASSFSAVGSNQPQHF.

The chain combines TRBV27 with TRBJ2-4; 12 bases line up with TRBD2. The CDR3 length is 16 residues. The J segment lost 1 base and the V segment lost 5 bases, leaving 3 bases of the junction unmatched. The germline gives CDR1 MNHEY, CDR2 SMNVEV (reference sequence). CDR3 protein: CASSRTSGAAKNIQYF. Written as DNA, the CDR3 is TGTGCCAGCAGTCGGACTAGCGGGGCGGCCAAAAACATTCAGTACTTC.

J is TRBJ2-1 and V is TRBV5-1; 7 bases align to TRBD2. The ends lost 6 bases at V and 3 bases at J; junction bases unmatched: 9. This CDR3 is 15 amino acids long. Germline-derived CDR1 and CDR2 are SGHRS and YFSETQ. CDR3 loop: CASTRGGSIYNEQFF. The CDR3 region has the DNA TGCGCCAGCACGAGAGGCGGGAGTATCTACAATGAGCAGTTCTTC. The full variable domain, its missing parts supplied by reference TRBV5-1 and TRBJ2-1, is KAGVTQTPRYLIKTRGQQVTLSCSPISGHRSVSWYQQTPGQGLQFLFEYFSETQRNKGNFPGRFSGRQFSNSRSEMNVSTLELGDSALYLCASTRGGSIYNEQFFGPGTRLTVL.

The chain joins TRBV18 to TRBJ1-1; tentatively, D is TRBD1 (6 bases). The germline CDR1 and CDR2 sequences are KGHSH and LQKENI. V was shortened by 1 base and J by 5 bases, with 14 bases between the two germline ends. There are 15 residues in the CDR3. The CDR3 DNA reads TGTGCCAGCTCACCACAACAGGGCTCCGGAACTGAAGCTTTCTTT. Amino acids: CASSPQQGSGTEAFF.

The V gene is TRBV19, the J gene TRBJ1-1; 8 nucleotides agree with TRBD1. The germline CDR1 and CDR2 sequences are LNHDA and SQIVND (reference sequence). Losses at the gene ends were 0 bases for V and 3 bases for J; bases not matched to a gene: 3. This CDR3 is built from 15 residues. The CDR3 region is CASSIDQGAHTEAFF. CDR3 in DNA: TGTGCCAGTAGTATAGATCAGGGGGCTCACACTGAAGCTTTCTTT.

This chain joins TRBV6-1 and TRBJ2-2; TRBD1 matches at 7 bases. Per germline, CDR1 MNHNS and CDR2 SASEGT. Trimming took 8 bases from V and 3 from J; bases not matched to a gene: 9. CDR3 length: 15 residues. The CDR3 reads CASRKTGLDTGELFF. CDR3 sequence (DNA): TGTGCCAGCCGAAAGACAGGGTTGGACACCGGGGAGCTGTTTTTT.

The genes are TRBV28 and TRBJ2-2; D call uncertain. The length of the CDR3 is 12 residues. Looked up from germline, CDR1 is MDHEN and CDR2 is SYDVKM. The V gene lost 6 bases and the J gene lost 6 bases, with 8 bases spanning the gap. DNA for the CDR3: TGTGCCAGCAGCTTCCAGGCCGGGGAGCTGTTTTTT. Protein product: CASSFQAGELFF. Combining the CDR3 with reference TRBV28 and TRBJ2-2 gives the whole variable domain DVKVTQSSRYLVKRTGEKVFLECVQDMDHENMFWYRQDPGLGLRLIYFSYDVKMKEKGDIPEGYSVSREKKERFSLILESASTNQTSMYLCASSFQAGELFFGEGSRLTVL.

In this sample, this clone turned up once. The chain is built from TRBV6-5 and TRBJ1-2; TRBD1 matches 10 bases. CDR1 and CDR2 (germline): MNHEY, SVGAGI. This CDR3 region has 16 residues. J gave up 7 bases and V 0 bases, and 8 bases lay outside the gene matches. The CDR3 DNA reads as TGTGCCAGCAGTTACTCGATAGGGACAGGGGTGCGTGGCTACACCTTC. Translating gives CASSYSIGTGVRGYTF.

The chain combines TRBV18 with TRBJ2-5; a possible D gene is TRBD1 (5 bases). This CDR3 comprises 14 residues. Trimming left V 2 bases short and J 2 bases short, with 9 bases between. Germline assignment: CDR1 KGHSH and CDR2 LQKENI. The CDR3 loop is CASSPNQGQETQYF. As DNA, the CDR3 is TGTGCCAGCTCACCAAATCAGGGACAAGAGACCCAGTACTTC.

This clone showed up just once. The V gene is TRBV9, the J gene TRBJ2-7; D is undetermined. The V end was cut by 6 bases, the J end by 1 base, with 17 bases between. This CDR3 contains 15 residues. Germline-derived CDR1 and CDR2 are SGDLS and YYNGEE. CDR3 sequence (DNA): TGTGCCAGCACCCTCGGGCCCAACCCATCCTACGAGCAGTACTTC. It encodes CASTLGPNPSYEQYF.